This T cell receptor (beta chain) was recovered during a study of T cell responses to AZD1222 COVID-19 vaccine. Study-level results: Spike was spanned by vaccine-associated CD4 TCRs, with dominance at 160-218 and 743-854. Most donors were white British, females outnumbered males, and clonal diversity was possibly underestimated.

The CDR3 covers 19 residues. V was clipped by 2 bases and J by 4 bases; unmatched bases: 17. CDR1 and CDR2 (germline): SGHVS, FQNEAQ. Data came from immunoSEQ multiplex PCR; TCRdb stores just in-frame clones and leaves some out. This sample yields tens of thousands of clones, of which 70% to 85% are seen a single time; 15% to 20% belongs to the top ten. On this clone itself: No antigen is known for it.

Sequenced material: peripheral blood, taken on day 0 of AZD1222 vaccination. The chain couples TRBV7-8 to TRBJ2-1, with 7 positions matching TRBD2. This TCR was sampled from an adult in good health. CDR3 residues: CASSLRRAWLGGGYNEQFF. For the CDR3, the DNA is TGTGCCAGCAGCTTAAGGAGGGCTTGGTTGGGCGGGGGATACAATGAGCAGTTCTTC.